Reported below is one T cell receptor beta chain. What it binds is not known. The record originates from a study of cytomegalovirus exposure and HLA in healthy donors. Study-wide results and caveats: One later analysis, an examination of the 100 to 150 validation repertoires, found that first-cohort TCR clusters tended to co-occur in them. A few chains tied to CMV proved CMV antigen-specific in vitro.

The donors were in the 120-subject validation cohort, distinct from the approximately 700-subject first cohort. Germline CDR1 reads SGHRS; CDR2 reads YFSETQ. The CDR3 is 16 amino acids. V gave up 4 bases and J gave up 2 bases; unmatched junction bases: 10. Libraries were prepared by immunoSEQ multiplex PCR; TCRdb keeps only in-frame clonotypes and omits some of them. The sample has 150,000 to 200,000 clones, roughly 77% seen once. V is TRBV5-1 and J is TRBJ2-5; TRBD1 matches at 8 bases. The receptor was derived from a woman aged 30 to 39 in good health and CMV-seronegative. Sequencing used PBMCs. CDR3 in amino acids: CASSRGTGGGQETQYF. The CDR3, as DNA: TGCGCCAGCAGCCGCGGGACAGGAGGAGGGCAAGAGACCCAGTACTTC.